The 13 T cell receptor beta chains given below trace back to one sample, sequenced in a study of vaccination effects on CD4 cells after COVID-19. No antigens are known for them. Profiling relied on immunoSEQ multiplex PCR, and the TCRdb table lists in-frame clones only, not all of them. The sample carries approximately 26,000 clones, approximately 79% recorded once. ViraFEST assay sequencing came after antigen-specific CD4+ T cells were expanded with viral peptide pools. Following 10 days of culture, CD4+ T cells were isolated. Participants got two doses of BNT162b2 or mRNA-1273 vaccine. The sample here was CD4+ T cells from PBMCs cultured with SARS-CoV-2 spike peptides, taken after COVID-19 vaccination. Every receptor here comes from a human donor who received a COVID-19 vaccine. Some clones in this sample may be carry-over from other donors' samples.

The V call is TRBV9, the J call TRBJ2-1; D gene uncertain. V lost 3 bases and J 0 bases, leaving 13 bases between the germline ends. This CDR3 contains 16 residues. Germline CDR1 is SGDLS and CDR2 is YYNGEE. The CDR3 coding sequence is TGTGCCAGCAGCGCCCAGACATCAAGCTCCTACAATGAGCAGTTCTTC. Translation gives CASSAQTSSSYNEQFF. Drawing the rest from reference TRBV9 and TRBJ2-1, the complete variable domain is DSGVTQTPKHLITATGQRVTLRCSPRSGDLSVYWYQQSLDQGLQFLIQYYNGEERAKGNILERFSAQQFPDLHSELNLSSLELGDSALYFCASSAQTSSSYNEQFFGPGTRLTVL.

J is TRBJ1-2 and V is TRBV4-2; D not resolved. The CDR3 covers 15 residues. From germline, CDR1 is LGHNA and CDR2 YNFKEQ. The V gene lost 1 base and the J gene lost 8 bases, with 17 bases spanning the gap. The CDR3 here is CASSQGWQLLRGYTF. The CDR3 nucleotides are TGTGCCAGCAGCCAAGGGTGGCAGCTCCTCCGCGGCTACACCTTC.

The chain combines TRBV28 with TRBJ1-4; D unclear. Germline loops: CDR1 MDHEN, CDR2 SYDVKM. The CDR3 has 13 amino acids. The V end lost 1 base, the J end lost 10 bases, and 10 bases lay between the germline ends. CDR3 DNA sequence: TGTGCCAGCAGTTTATCATCTCGGGGAAAACTGTTTTTT. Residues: CASSLSSRGKLFF.

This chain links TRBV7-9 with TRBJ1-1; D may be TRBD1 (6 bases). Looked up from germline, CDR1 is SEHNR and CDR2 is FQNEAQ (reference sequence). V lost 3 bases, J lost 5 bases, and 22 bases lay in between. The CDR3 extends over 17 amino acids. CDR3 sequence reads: CASSFIRGASSRTEAFF. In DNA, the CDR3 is TGTGCCAGCAGCTTCATTCGGGGGGCCTCAAGTCGGACTGAAGCTTTCTTT.

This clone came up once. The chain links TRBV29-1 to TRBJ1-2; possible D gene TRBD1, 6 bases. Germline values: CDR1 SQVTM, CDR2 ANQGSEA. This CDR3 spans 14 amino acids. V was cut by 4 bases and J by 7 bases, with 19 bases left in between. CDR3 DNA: TGCAGCGTTGCAGACACAGGGCTACTAGGTGGCTACACCTTC. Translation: CSVADTGLLGGYTF.

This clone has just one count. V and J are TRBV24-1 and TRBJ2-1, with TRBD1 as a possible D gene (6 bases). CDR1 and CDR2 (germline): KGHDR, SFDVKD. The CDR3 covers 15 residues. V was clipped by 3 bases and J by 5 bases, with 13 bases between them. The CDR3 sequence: CATSDTTGTHNEQFF. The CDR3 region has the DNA TGTGCCACCAGTGATACGACCGGGACACACAATGAGCAGTTCTTC.

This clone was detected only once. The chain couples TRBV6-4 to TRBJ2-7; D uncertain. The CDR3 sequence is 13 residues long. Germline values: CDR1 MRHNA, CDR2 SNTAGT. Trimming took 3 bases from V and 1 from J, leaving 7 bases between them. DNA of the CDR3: TGTGCCAGCAGTGATAGGGTATCCTACGAGCAGTACGTC. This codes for CASSDRVSYEQYV.

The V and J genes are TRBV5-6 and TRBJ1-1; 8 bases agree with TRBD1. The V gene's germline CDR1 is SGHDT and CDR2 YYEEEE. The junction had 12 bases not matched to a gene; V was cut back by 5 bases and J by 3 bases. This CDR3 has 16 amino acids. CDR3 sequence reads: CASRLLGKTGDTEAFF. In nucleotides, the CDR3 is TGTGCCAGCAGACTACTCGGGAAGACAGGGGACACTGAAGCTTTCTTT.

CDR3 loop: CASSIRDSSREQFF. In nucleotides, the CDR3 is TGTGCCAGTAGTATCCGGGACAGTTCGCGTGAGCAGTTCTTC. V gene TRBV19 combines with J gene TRBJ2-1, with 7 nucleotides matching TRBD1. V lost 3 bases, J lost 9 bases, and 8 bases stayed unmatched. Looked up from germline, CDR1 is LNHDA and CDR2 is SQIVND (reference sequence). The CDR3 covers 14 residues.

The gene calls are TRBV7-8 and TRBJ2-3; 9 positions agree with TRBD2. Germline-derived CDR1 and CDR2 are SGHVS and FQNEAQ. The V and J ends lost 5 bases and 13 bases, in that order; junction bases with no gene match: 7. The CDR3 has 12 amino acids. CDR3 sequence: CASSRIAGEEYF. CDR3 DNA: TGTGCCAGCAGCCGAATAGCGGGGGAAGAGTATTTT.

CDR3 in amino acids: CASSAPGAAYGQYF. DNA for the CDR3: TGTGCCAGCAGCGCTCCGGGTGCAGCCTATGGGCAGTATTTT. The rearrangement links TRBV7-6 to TRBJ2-3, with D hard to call. V was clipped by 5 bases and J by 11 bases, with 20 bases between them. Germline assignment: CDR1 SGHVS and CDR2 FNYEAQ. This CDR3 has 14 amino acids.

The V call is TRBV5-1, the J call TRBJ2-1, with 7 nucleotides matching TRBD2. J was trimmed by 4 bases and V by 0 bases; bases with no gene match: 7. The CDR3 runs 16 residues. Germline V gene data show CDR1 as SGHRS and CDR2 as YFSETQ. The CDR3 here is CASSLAPASGYNEQFF. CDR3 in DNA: TGCGCCAGCAGCTTGGCCCCGGCTAGCGGTTACAATGAGCAGTTCTTC.

The CDR3: CASSPGTSGGIEQFF. Written as DNA, the CDR3 is TGCGCCAGCAGCCCCGGGACTAGCGGGGGGATAGAGCAGTTCTTC. The chain recombines TRBV5-1 with TRBJ2-1; the match to TRBD2 covers 15 bases. V was pared by 4 bases and J by 10 bases, with 6 bases of the junction left unmatched. Germline V gene data show CDR1 as SGHRS and CDR2 as YFSETQ. This CDR3 contains 15 residues.